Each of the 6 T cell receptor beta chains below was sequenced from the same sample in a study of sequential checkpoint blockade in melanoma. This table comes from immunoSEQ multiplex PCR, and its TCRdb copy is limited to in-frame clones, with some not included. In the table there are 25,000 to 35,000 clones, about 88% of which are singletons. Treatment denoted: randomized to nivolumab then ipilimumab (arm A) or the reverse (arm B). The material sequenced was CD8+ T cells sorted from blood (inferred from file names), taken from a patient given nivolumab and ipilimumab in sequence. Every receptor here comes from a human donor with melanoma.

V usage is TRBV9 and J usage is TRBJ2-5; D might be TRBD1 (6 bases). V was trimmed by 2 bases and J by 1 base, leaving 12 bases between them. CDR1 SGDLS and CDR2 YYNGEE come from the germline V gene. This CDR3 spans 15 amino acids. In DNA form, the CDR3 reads TGTGCCAGCAGCGTGTGGGACACGAGCCAAGAGACCCAGTACTTC. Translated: CASSVWDTSQETQYF. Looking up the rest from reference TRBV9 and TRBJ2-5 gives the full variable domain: DSGVTQTPKHLITATGQRVTLRCSPRSGDLSVYWYQQSLDQGLQFLIQYYNGEERAKGNILERFSAQQFPDLHSELNLSSLELGDSALYFCASSVWDTSQETQYFGPGTRLLVL.

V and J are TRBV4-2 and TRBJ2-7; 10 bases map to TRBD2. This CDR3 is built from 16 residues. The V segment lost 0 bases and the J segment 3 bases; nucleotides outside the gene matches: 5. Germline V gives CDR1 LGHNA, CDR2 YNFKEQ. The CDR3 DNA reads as TGTGCCAGCAGCCAAGAGAGGACTAGCGGTAACTACGAGCAGTACTTC. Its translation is CASSQERTSGNYEQYF.

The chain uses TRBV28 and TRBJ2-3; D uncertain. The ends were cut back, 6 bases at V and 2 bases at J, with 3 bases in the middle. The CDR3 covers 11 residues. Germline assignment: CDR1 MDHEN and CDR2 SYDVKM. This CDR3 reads CASSYTDTQYF. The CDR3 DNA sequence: TGTGCCAGCAGCTACACAGATACGCAGTATTTT.

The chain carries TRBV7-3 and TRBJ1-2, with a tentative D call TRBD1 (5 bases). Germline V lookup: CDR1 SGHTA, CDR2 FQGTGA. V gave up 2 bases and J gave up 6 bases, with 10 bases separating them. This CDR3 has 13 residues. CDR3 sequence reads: CASSLPGGDGYTF. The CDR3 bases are TGTGCCAGCAGCTTACCCGGGGGAGATGGCTACACCTTC.

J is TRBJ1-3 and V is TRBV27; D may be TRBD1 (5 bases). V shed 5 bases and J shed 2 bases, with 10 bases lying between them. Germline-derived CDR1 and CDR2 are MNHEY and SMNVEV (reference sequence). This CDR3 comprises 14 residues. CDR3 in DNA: TGTGCCAGCAGTCAGGCAGGGCCTGGAAACACCATATATTTT. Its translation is CASSQAGPGNTIYF.

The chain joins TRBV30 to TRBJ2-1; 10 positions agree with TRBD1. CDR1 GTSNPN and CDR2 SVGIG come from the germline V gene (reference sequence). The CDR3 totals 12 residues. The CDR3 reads CASGTGDGEQFF. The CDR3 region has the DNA TGTGCGTCCGGGACAGGGGATGGCGAGCAGTTCTTC.